The 8 T cell receptor beta chains below all came from one sample that was sequenced in a study of T cells in Graves' hyperthyroidism and ophthalmopathy. RNA transcripts served as the template for amplifying TCR beta CDR3 regions. RT-PCR in the first round (using the HTBI primer set) targeted the TCR CDR3. TCRdb re-called the multiplex PCR reads through MiXCR, storing one row per CDR3 protein. Of 480,000 or so distinct CDR3 sequences detected, about 46% appear once; the ten largest clones hold 44%. Input material: peripheral blood or thyroid tissue (not recorded which). Every receptor here comes from an adult woman with Graves' disease, either hyperthyroidism or ophthalmopathy (not recorded which).

The rearrangement links TRBV7-8 to TRBJ1-5; D is perhaps TRBD1 (5 bases). This CDR3 is 16 amino acids long. CDR1 is SGHVS, CDR2 FQNEAQ, per germline. V lost 0 bases and J 4 bases, leaving 13 bases between the germline ends. DNA of the CDR3: TGTGCCAGCAGCTTAGCGGTGCCAGGGTTAAATCAGCCCCAGCATTTT. Translating gives CASSLAVPGLNQPQHF.

The CDR3 region has the DNA TGTGCCACCACTTCAGACAGGAACACTGAAGCTTTCTTT. It translates to CATTSDRNTEAFF. The chain is built from TRBV15 and TRBJ1-1, with D possibly being TRBD1 (5 bases). Per the germline V gene, CDR1 is LNHNV and CDR2 is YYDKDF (reference sequence). The CDR3 consists of 13 residues. Trimming cost V 7 bases and J 1 base, with 10 bases left between them.

Turning to this clonotype: Since no conserved phenylalanine or tryptophan closes the CDR3, a read error is the likely cause. This sequence joins TRBV7-8 and TRBJ2-7; D gene uncertain. The CDR3 runs to 13 residues. Germline values: CDR1 SGHVS, CDR2 FQNEAQ. Trimming removed 5 bases from V and 7 bases from J, with 15 bases in between. CDR3 bases: TGTGCCAGCAGCCTCACATTGGCCGGGGAGCAGTACCTC. It is translated as CASSLTLAGEQYL.

The genes are TRBV5-1 and TRBJ1-2; D is unresolved. Trimming stripped 1 base from V and 2 bases from J, with 15 bases between. The CDR3 runs to 16 residues. Germline loops: CDR1 SGHRS, CDR2 YFSETQ. For the CDR3, the DNA is TGCGCCAGCAGCTTGCCCCGGGCCTCGGGCAACTATGGCTACACCTTC. It translates to CASSLPRASGNYGYTF.

This clonotype has at least ten counts. The chain combines TRBV20-1 with TRBJ1-5; D possibly corresponds to TRBD1 (6 bases). CDR3 length equals 15 residues. The V and J ends lost 1 base and 10 bases respectively, with 20 bases between them. Germline CDR1 and CDR2: DFQATT and SNEGSKA (reference sequence). The CDR3 protein is CSARVFDRPRHPQHF. In nucleotides, the CDR3 is TGCAGTGCTAGAGTCTTTGACAGGCCCCGGCACCCCCAGCATTTT.

In this sample, this clonotype turned up once. The chain couples TRBV2 to TRBJ1-1; TRBD1 matches at 7 bases. The CDR3 is 16 amino acids. V was pared by 8 bases and J by 5 bases, with 17 bases of the junction left unmatched. Germline CDR1 reads SNHLY; CDR2 reads FYNNEI. The CDR3 DNA follows: TGTGCCAGCGGTTATGCTAGACAGGGAGGAGGTACTGAAGCTTTCTTT. This codes for CASGYARQGGGTEAFF.

This clonotype was seen only a few times. The chain uses TRBV7-9 and TRBJ2-7, with TRBD1 as a possible D gene (6 bases). The CDR3 is made up of 16 amino acids. Germline CDR1 SEHNR, CDR2 FQNEAQ (reference sequence). The V end lost 6 bases, the J end lost 4 bases, and 22 bases lay between the germline ends. The CDR3 DNA sequence: TGTGCCAGCAGTTCCCATGGGACAAGGGCTGCTTACGAGCAGTACTTC. It codes for CASSSHGTRAAYEQYF.

The chain carries TRBV10-2 and TRBJ1-6; TRBD1 might be the D (5 bases). Deletions cut 3 bases from V and 7 bases from J, with 10 bases between. This CDR3 has 14 amino acids. Germline loops: CDR1 WSHSY, CDR2 SAAADI. This CDR3 reads CASSEGAINSPLHF. Written as DNA, the CDR3 is TGCGCCAGCAGTGAAGGGGCAATCAATTCACCCCTCCACTTT.